These 18 T cell receptor beta chains came from one sample sequenced in a study of T cells in Graves' hyperthyroidism and ophthalmopathy. TCR beta CDR3 regions were amplified from RNA transcripts. The HTBI primer set served for first-round RT-PCR of the TCR CDR3. Using its own MiXCR run on the multiplex PCR reads, TCRdb lists one record per CDR3 protein. The sample contains approximately 370,000 distinct CDR3 sequences, about a sixth of which appear only once. Specimen: blood. These receptors were taken from a woman in her twenties or thirties with Graves' hyperthyroidism that later progressed to Graves' ophthalmopathy.

This clonotype was observed a handful of times. The V call is TRBV9, the J call TRBJ2-5; the match to TRBD2 covers 9 bases. The CDR3 is made up of 15 amino acids. Looked up from germline, CDR1 is SGDLS and CDR2 is YYNGEE. Trimming took 2 bases from V and 5 from J; bases not matched to a gene: 7. The CDR3 loop is CASSVGTSRPETQYF. The CDR3 region has the DNA TGTGCCAGCAGCGTCGGGACTAGCAGGCCGGAGACCCAGTACTTC.

This clonotype was observed many times. The chain joins TRBV2 to TRBJ2-5; 9 bases agree with TRBD2. The CDR3 contains 12 residues. Looked up from germline, CDR1 is SNHLY and CDR2 is FYNNEI. J gave up 5 bases and V 8 bases, and 3 bases lay outside the gene matches. CDR3 bases: TGTGCCAGCGCGGGGGGGAGTGAGACCCAGTACTTC. Amino acid sequence: CASAGGSETQYF.

This clonotype was detected many times. V usage is TRBV5-1 and J usage is TRBJ2-1, with 7 bases matching TRBD2. The CDR3 spans 17 residues. V lost 1 base and J lost 5; bases outside the gene matches: 12. Germline assignment: CDR1 SGHRS and CDR2 YFSETQ. CDR3 residues: CASSLRGLVASNNEQFF. The CDR3 DNA reads TGCGCCAGCAGCTTGAGAGGACTAGTTGCATCTAACAATGAGCAGTTCTTC.

The rearrangement links TRBV28 to TRBJ1-3; D is possibly TRBD1 (6 bases). Trimming took off 5 bases at V and 2 bases at J, with 16 bases between the two ends. CDR1 is MDHEN and CDR2 is SYDVKM in the germline V gene. The CDR3 runs to 16 residues. CDR3 amino acids: CASSVTGYRPGNTIYF. The CDR3 DNA reads TGTGCCAGCAGTGTTACAGGGTATCGCCCTGGAAACACCATATATTTT.

The table lists this clonotype with many counts. This chain joins TRBV28 and TRBJ2-7, with 7 positions matching TRBD2. This CDR3 is 17 amino acids long. Germline V lookup: CDR1 MDHEN, CDR2 SYDVKM. V was clipped by 7 bases and J by 3 bases; unmatched bases: 18. The CDR3 reads CASKTSGGSGYYYEQYF. CDR3 bases: TGTGCCAGCAAAACTTCCGGGGGTAGCGGGTACTACTACGAGCAGTACTTC.

This clonotype was counted only a few times. The V call is TRBV6-5, the J call TRBJ2-5; 9 nucleotides line up with TRBD2. Per the germline V gene, CDR1 is MNHEY and CDR2 is SVGAGI. The length of the CDR3 is 17 residues. With 4 bases clipped from V and 1 base from J, the junction kept 10 bases outside the gene matches. The DNA of the CDR3 is TGTGCCAGCAGTTCCTCTCGACTAGCGGAGCCCCAAGAGACCCAGTACTTC. Its protein product is CASSSSRLAEPQETQYF.

V and J are TRBV2 and TRBJ1-1; no clear D gene. This CDR3 contains 13 residues. Germline assignment: CDR1 SNHLY and CDR2 FYNNEI. The V end lost 3 bases, the J end lost 1 base, and 6 bases lay between the germline ends. CDR3 DNA: TGTGCCAGCAGTGATTATGAGAACACTGAAGCTTTCTTT. Amino acids: CASSDYENTEAFF.

This clonotype was seen many times. The rearrangement joins TRBV20-1 to TRBJ2-3, with D tentatively TRBD2 (6 bases). The CDR3 totals 13 residues. Germline values: CDR1 DFQATT, CDR2 SNEGSKA (reference sequence). Trimming cost V 6 bases and J 4 bases, with 14 bases left between them. CDR3 DNA: TGCAGTGCGCCTCCTTGGGAGGCAGATACGCAGTATTTT. It yields the protein CSAPPWEADTQYF.

Ten or more counts support this clonotype. The rearrangement joins TRBV12-3 or TRBV12-4 to TRBJ2-5; D may be TRBD1 or TRBD2 (5 bases each). The CDR3 contains 13 residues. Trimming shortened V by 4 bases and J by 7 bases, and 13 bases separated the two germline ends. The CDR3 is CASSSRTGGTQYF. DNA for the CDR3: TGTGCCAGCAGTTCCCGGACTGGGGGGACCCAGTACTTC.

Ten or more counts support this clonotype. The chain couples TRBV15 to TRBJ1-6; 7 bases line up with TRBD1. The CDR3 spans 15 residues. Trimming at V came to 4 bases and at J to 5 bases, leaving 5 bases not matched to a gene. The germline CDR1 and CDR2 sequences are LNHNV and YYDKDF (reference sequence). In DNA, the CDR3 is TGTGCCACCAGCACGACGGGACAGAATAATTCACCCCTCCACTTT. Protein: CATSTTGQNNSPLHF.

In its sample, this clonotype was seen many times. The chain carries TRBV29-1 and TRBJ2-7; D may be TRBD2 (6 bases). Germline V gene sequence: CDR1 SQVTM, CDR2 ANQGSEA. The CDR3 runs to 14 residues. The V gene lost 6 bases and the J gene lost 2 bases, with 17 bases spanning the gap. The CDR3 here is CSVGRQRATYEQYF. The CDR3 region has the DNA TGCAGCGTGGGTAGACAGCGGGCTACCTACGAGCAGTACTTC.

This clonotype has a count of ten or more. V is TRBV3-1 and J is TRBJ2-3; D is ambiguous. The length of the CDR3 is 11 residues. V gave up 1 base and J gave up 9 bases, with 5 bases separating them. Germline-derived CDR1 and CDR2 are LGHDT and YNNKEL (reference sequence). The CDR3 coding sequence is TGTGCCAGCAGCCAAGCCGAAACGCAGTATTTT. Translation: CASSQAETQYF.

The chain couples TRBV29-1 to TRBJ2-2; D may be TRBD1 or TRBD2 (5 bases each). CDR3 length: 12 residues. V lost 4 bases to trimming and J lost 6 bases, with 9 bases between them. Germline CDR1 is SQVTM and CDR2 is ANQGSEA. The DNA of the CDR3 is TGCAGCGTTGTAGAGGGGTCCGGGGAGCTGTTTTTT. It yields the protein CSVVEGSGELFF.

This clonotype has a count of ten or more. The gene calls are TRBV3-1 and TRBJ2-5; TRBD2 is a possible D gene (5 bases). Per the germline V gene, CDR1 is LGHDT and CDR2 is YNNKEL (reference sequence). Trimming pared 4 bases from V and 3 bases from J, leaving 9 bases between. The CDR3 loop spans 13 amino acids. The CDR3 sequence: CASSRRAKETQYF. The DNA of the CDR3 is TGTGCCAGCAGCCGGCGGGCCAAAGAGACCCAGTACTTC.

Details on this clonotype: A much larger clone differs by one base, so this may be a read error. This chain connects TRBV28 to TRBJ2-5, with D possibly being TRBD2 (6 bases). This CDR3 spans 14 amino acids. V was cut by 5 bases and J by 9 bases, with 19 bases left in between. Germline-derived CDR1 and CDR2 are MDHEN and SYDVKM. Here the CDR3 reads CASSILGGAEAQYF. In nucleotides, the CDR3 is TGTGCCAGCAGTATCCTCGGGGGAGCGGAGGCCCAGTACTTC.

This clonotype was seen ten or more times. This rearrangement joins TRBV7-9 to TRBJ2-5; D not certain. V shed 7 bases and J shed 3 bases, with 18 bases lying between them. This CDR3 spans 15 amino acids. The germline V gene has CDR1 SEHNR and CDR2 FQNEAQ (reference sequence). The CDR3 protein is CASTIREPQKETQYF. The DNA of the CDR3 is TGTGCCAGCACCATCCGTGAACCCCAAAAAGAGACCCAGTACTTC.

This clonotype showed up many times. V usage is TRBV29-1 and J usage is TRBJ2-7, with 9 bases lining up with TRBD1. CDR3 length: 14 residues. CDR1 is SQVTM, CDR2 ANQGSEA, per germline. V dropped 4 bases and J dropped 3; count of bases not matched to a gene: 7. The CDR3 reads CSVVGQGSFYEQYF. CDR3 nucleotides: TGCAGCGTTGTGGGACAGGGTAGCTTCTACGAGCAGTACTTC.

Many counts were recorded for this clonotype. V usage is TRBV12-3 or TRBV12-4 and J usage is TRBJ2-1; 16 bases map to TRBD2. The CDR3 spans 16 residues. Unmatched junction bases numbered 5, after V lost 5 bases and J lost 7 bases. DNA for the CDR3: TGTGCCAGCAGTCGGGGACTAGCGGGAGGGGGTAATGAGCAGTTCTTC. Residues: CASSRGLAGGGNEQFF.